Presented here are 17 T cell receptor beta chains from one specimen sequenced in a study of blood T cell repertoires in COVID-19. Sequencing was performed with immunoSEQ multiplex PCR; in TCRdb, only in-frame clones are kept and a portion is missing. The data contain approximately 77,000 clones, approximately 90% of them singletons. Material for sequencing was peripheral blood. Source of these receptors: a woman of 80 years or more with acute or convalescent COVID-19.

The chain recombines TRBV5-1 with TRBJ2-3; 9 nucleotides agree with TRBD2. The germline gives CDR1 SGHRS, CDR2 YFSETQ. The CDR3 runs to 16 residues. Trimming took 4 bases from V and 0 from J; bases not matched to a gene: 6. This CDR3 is CASSRGLAPSTDTQYF. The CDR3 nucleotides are TGCGCCAGCAGCAGAGGACTAGCGCCTAGCACAGATACGCAGTATTTT.

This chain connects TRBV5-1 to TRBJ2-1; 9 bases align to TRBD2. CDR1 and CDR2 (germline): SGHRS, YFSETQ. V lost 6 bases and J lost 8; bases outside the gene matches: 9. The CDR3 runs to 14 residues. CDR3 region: CASTGGGAVDEQFF. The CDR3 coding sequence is TGCGCCAGCACCGGCGGGGGGGCCGTCGATGAGCAGTTCTTC.

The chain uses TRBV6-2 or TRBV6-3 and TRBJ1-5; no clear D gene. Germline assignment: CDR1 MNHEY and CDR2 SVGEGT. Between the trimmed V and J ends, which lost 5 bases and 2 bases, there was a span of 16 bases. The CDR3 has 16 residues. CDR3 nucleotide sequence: TGTGCCAGCAGTCCCCTTGTGGGAGGTGGCAATCAGCCCCAGCATTTT. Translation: CASSPLVGGGNQPQHF.

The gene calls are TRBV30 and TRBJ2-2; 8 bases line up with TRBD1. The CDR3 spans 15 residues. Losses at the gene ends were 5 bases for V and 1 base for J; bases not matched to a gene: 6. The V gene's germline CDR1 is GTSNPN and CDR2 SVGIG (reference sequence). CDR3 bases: TGTGCCTGGGTCAGGACAGGGAAGAACACCGGGGAGCTGTTTTTT. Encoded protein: CAWVRTGKNTGELFF.

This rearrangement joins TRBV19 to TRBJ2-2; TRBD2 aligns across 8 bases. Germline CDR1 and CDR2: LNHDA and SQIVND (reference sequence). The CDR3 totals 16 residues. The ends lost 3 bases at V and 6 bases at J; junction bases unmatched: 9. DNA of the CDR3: TGTGCCAGTAGTATCCGCCGGGAGGGCCTATCCGGGGAGCTGTTTTTT. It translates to CASSIRREGLSGELFF.

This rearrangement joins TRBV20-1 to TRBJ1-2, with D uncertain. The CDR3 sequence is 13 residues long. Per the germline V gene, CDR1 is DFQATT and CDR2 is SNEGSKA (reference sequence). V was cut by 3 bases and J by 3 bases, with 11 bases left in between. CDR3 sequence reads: CSASLPNHYGYTF. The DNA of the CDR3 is TGCAGTGCTAGTTTGCCTAATCACTATGGCTACACCTTC.

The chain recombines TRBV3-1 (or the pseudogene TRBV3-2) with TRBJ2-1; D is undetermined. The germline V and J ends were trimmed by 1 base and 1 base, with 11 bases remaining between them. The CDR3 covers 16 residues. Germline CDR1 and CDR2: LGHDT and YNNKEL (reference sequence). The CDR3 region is CASSQAVQISYNEQFF. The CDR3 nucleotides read TGTGCCAGCAGCCAAGCCGTCCAGATTTCCTACAATGAGCAGTTCTTC.

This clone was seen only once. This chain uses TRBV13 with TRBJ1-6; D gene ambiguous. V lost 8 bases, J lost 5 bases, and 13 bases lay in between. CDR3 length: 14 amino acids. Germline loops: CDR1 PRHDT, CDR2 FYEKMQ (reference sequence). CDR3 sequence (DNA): TGTGCCAGCGAGAGACGGGAGCATAATTCACCCCTCCACTTT. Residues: CASERREHNSPLHF.

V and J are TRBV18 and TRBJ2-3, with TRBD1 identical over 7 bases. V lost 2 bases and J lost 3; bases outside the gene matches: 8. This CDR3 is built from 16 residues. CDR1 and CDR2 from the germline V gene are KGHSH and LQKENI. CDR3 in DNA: TGTGCCAGCTCACCAAGACAGGGTCTGGGAACAGATACGCAGTATTTT. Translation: CASSPRQGLGTDTQYF.

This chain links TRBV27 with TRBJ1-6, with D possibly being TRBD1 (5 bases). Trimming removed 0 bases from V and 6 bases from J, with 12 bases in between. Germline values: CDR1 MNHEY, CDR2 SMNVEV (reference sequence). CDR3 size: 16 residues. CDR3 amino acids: CASSLSAGVPNSPLHF. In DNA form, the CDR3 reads TGTGCCAGCAGTTTATCCGCGGGGGTCCCTAATTCACCCCTCCACTTT.

The CDR3 DNA reads TGTGCCAGCAGCTTGTCTGGGCAATTAAACACTGAAGCTTTCTTT. This encodes CASSLSGQLNTEAFF. V gene TRBV5-6 combines with J gene TRBJ1-1; D gene ambiguous. The V and J ends lost 1 base and 2 bases respectively, with 12 bases between them. The CDR3 is 15 amino acids. Germline V lookup: CDR1 SGHDT, CDR2 YYEEEE. Looking up the rest from reference TRBV5-6 and TRBJ1-1 gives the full variable domain: DAGVTQSPTHLIKTRGQQVTLRCSPKSGHDTVSWYQQALGQGPQFIFQYYEEEERQRGNFPDRFSGHQFPNYSSELNVNALLLGDSALYLCASSLSGQLNTEAFFGQGTRLTVV.

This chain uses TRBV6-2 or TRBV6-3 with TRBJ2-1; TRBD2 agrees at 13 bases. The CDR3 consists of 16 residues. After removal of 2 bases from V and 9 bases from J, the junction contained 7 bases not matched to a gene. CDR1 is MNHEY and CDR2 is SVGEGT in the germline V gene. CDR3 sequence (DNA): TGTGCCAGCAGTTACGGCGGACTAGCGGGAGCGAGTGAGCAGTTCTTC. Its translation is CASSYGGLAGASEQFF.

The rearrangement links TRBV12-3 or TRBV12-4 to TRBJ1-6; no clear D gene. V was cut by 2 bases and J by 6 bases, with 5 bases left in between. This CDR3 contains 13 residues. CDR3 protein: CASSLTINSPLHF. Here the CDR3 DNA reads TGTGCCAGCAGTTTAACTATTAATTCACCCCTCCACTTT.

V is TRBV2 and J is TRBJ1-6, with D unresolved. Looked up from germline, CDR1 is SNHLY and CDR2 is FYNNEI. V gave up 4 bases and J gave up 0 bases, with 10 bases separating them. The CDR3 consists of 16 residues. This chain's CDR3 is CASSGPGSSYNSPLHF. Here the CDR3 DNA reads TGTGCCAGCAGTGGGCCGGGGAGCTCCTATAATTCACCCCTCCACTTT.

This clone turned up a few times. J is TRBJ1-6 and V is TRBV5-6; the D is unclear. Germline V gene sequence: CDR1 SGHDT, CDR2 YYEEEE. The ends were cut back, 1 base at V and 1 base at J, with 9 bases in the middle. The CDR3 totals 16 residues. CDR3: CASSLRGVSYNSPLHF. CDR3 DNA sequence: TGTGCCAGCAGCTTGCGAGGAGTATCCTATAATTCACCCCTCCACTTT.

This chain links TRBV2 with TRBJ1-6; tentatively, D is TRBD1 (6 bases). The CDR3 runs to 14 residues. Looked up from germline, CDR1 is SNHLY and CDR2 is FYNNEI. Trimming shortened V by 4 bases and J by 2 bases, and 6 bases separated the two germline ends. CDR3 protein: CASSGTAYNSPLHF. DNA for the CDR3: TGTGCCAGCAGTGGGACAGCCTATAATTCACCCCTCCACTTT. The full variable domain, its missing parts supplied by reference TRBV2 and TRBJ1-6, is EPEVTQTPSHQVTQMGQEVILRCVPISNHLYFYWYRQILGQKVEFLVSFYNNEISEKSEIFDDQFSVERPDGSNFTLKIRSTKLEDSAMYFCASSGTAYNSPLHFGNGTRLTVT.

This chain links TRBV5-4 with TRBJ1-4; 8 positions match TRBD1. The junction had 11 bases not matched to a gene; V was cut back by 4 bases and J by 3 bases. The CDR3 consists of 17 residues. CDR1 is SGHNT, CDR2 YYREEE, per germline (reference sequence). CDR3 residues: CASSGRTGWGANEKLFF. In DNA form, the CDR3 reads TGTGCCAGCAGCGGCAGGACAGGGTGGGGAGCTAATGAAAAACTGTTTTTT.